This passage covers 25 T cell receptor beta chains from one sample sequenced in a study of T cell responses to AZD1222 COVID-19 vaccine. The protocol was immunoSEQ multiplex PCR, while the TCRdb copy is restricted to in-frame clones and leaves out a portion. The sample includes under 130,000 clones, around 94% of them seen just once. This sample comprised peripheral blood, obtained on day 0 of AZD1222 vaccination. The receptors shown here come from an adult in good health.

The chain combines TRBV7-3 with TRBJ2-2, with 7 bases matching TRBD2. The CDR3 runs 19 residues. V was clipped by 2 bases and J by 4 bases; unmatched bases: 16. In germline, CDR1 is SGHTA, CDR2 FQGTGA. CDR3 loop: CASSLVPGFAGDGTGELFF. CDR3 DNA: TGTGCCAGCAGCTTAGTGCCGGGTTTCGCGGGGGACGGCACCGGGGAGCTGTTTTTT.

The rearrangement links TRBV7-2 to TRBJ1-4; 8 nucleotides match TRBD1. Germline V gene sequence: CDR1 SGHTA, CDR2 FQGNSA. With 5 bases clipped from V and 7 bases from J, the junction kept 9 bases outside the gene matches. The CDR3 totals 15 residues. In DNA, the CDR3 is TGTGCCAGCAGCCCCGACAGGGGTTTTATTGAAAAACTGTTTTTT. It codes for CASSPDRGFIEKLFF.

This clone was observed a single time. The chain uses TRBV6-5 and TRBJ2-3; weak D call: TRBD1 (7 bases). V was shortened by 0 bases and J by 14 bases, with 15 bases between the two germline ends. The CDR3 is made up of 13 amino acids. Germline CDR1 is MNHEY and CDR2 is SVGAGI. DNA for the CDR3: TGTGCCAGCAGTTACTCGACGGCGGGACAGCCGTATTTT. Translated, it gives CASSYSTAGQPYF.

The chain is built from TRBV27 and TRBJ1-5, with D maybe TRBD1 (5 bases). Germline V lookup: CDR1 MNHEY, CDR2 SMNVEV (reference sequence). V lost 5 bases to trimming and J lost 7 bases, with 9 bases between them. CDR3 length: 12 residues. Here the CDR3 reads CASSLRGQPQHF. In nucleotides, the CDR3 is TGTGCCAGCAGTCTAAGGGGACAGCCCCAGCATTTT.

CDR3 sequence reads: CASSTGPQPQHF. In DNA, the CDR3 is TGTGCCAGCAGCACAGGCCCGCAGCCCCAGCATTTT. The chain carries TRBV27 and TRBJ1-5; D may be TRBD1 (5 bases). The V end lost 6 bases, the J end lost 7 bases, and 10 bases lay between the germline ends. Germline V CDR1 and CDR2: MNHEY, SMNVEV (reference sequence). The CDR3 contains 12 residues.

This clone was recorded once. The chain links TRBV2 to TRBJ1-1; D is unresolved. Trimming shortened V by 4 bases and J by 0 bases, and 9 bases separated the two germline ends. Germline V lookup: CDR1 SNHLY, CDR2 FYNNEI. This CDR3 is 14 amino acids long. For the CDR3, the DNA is TGTGCCAGCAGTGCCCTTAGGGTGAACACTGAAGCTTTCTTT. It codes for CASSALRVNTEAFF.

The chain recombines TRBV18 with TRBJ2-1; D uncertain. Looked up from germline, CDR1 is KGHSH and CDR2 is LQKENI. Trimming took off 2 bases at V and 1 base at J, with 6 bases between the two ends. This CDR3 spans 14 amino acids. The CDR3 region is CASSPRRSYNEQFF. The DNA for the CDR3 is TGTGCCAGCTCACCAAGGCGGTCCTACAATGAGCAGTTCTTC.

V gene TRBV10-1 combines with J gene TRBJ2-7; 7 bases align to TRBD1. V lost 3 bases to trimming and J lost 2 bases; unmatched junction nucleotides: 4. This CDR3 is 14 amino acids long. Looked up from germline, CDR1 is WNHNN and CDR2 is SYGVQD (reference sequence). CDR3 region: CASSERDRPYEQYF. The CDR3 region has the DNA TGCGCCAGCAGTGAACGGGACAGACCCTACGAGCAGTACTTC.

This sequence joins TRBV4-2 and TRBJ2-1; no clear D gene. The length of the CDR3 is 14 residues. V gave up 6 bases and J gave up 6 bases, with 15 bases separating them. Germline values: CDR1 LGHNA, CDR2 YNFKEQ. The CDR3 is CASSDFTDGNEQFF. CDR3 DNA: TGTGCCAGCAGTGACTTTACTGATGGCAATGAGCAGTTCTTC.

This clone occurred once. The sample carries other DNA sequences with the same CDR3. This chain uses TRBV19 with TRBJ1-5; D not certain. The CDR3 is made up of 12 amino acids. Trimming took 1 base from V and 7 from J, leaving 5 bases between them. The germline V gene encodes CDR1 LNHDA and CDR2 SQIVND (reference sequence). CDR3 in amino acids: CASSIGGQPQHF. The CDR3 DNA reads TGTGCCAGTAGTATAGGCGGACAGCCCCAGCATTTT.

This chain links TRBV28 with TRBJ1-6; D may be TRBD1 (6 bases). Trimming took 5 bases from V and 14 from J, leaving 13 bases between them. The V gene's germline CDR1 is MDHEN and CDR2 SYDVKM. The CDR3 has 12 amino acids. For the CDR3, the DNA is TGTGCCAGCAGTCCAATACAGGGCACCCTCCACTTT. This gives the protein CASSPIQGTLHF.

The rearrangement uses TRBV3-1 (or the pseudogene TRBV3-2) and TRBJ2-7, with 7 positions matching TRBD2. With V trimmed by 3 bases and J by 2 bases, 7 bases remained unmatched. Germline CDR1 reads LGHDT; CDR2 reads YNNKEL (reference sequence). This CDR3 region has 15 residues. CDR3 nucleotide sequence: TGTGCCAGCAGCCAGTCGGCTAGCGGAGCCTACGAGCAGTACTTC. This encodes CASSQSASGAYEQYF.

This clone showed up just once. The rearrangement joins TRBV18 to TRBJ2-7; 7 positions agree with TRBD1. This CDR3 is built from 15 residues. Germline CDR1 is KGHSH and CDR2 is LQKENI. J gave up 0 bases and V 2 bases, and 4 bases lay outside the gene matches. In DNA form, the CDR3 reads TGTGCCAGCTCACCAGCGACAGGGCTCTCCTACGAGCAGTACTTC. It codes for CASSPATGLSYEQYF.

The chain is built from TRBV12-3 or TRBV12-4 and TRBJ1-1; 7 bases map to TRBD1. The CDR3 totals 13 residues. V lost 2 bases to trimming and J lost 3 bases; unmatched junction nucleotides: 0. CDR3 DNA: TGTGCCAGCAGTTTACAGGGGGACACTGAAGCTTTCTTT. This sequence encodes CASSLQGDTEAFF.

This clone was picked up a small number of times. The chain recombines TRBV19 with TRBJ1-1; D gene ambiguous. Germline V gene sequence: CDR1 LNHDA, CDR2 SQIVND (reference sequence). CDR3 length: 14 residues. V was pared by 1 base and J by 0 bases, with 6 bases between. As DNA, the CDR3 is TGTGCCAGTAGTATAGGTCCCATGAACACTGAAGCTTTCTTT. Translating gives CASSIGPMNTEAFF.

The chain's CDR3 is CASSWTILGEQFF. The CDR3 nucleotides read TGTGCCAGCAGCTGGACTATTCTTGGTGAGCAGTTCTTC. The V gene is TRBV7-3, the J gene TRBJ2-1; tentative D call: TRBD2 (6 bases). V lost 4 bases, J lost 9 bases, and 13 bases lay in between. Germline V gives CDR1 SGHTA, CDR2 FQGTGA. CDR3 length equals 13 residues.

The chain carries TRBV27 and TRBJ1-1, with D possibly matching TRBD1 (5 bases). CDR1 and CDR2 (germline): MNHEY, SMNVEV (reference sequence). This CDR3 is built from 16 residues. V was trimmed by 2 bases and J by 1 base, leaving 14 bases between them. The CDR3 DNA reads TGTGCCAGCAGTTTACGTAGGGGTGAGGGGAACACTGAAGCTTTCTTT. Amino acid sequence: CASSLRRGEGNTEAFF.

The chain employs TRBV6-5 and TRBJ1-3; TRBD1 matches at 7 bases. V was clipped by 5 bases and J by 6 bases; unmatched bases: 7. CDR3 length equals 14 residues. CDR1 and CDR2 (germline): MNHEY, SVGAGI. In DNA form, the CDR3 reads TGTGCCAGCAGTCCCGACAGGGACACAAACACCATATATTTT. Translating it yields CASSPDRDTNTIYF.

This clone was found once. DNA of the CDR3: TGTGCCAGCAGTGCCGGACAAGTTAGGGACACTGAAGCTTTCTTT. Encoded protein: CASSAGQVRDTEAFF. This chain uses TRBV28 with TRBJ1-1, with TRBD1 as a possible D gene (5 bases). This CDR3 contains 15 residues. The V and J ends lost 5 bases and 3 bases respectively, with 16 bases between them. CDR1 and CDR2 from the germline V gene are MDHEN and SYDVKM.

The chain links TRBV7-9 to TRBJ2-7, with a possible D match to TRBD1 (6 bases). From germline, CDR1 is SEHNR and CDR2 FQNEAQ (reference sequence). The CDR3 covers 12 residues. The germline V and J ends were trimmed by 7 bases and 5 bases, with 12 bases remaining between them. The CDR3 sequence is CASTLQGDEQYF. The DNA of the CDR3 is TGTGCCAGCACCCTACAGGGCGACGAGCAGTACTTC.

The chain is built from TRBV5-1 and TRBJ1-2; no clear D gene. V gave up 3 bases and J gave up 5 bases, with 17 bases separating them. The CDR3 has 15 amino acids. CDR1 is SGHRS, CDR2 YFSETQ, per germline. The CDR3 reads CASSSLMGKAYGYTF. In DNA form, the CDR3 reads TGCGCCAGCAGCTCGCTGATGGGGAAGGCATATGGCTACACCTTC.

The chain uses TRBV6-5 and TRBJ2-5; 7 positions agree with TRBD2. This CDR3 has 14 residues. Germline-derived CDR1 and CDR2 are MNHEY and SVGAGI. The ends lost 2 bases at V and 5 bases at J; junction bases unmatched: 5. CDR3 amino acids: CASSYGGVEETQYF. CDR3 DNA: TGTGCCAGCAGTTACGGGGGGGTGGAGGAGACCCAGTACTTC.

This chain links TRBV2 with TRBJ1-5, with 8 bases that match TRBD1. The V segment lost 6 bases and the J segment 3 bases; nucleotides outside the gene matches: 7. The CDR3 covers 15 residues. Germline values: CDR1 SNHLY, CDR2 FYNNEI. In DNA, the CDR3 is TGTGCCAGCAGGAGAGACAGGGGTTCCAATCAGCCCCAGCATTTT. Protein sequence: CASRRDRGSNQPQHF.

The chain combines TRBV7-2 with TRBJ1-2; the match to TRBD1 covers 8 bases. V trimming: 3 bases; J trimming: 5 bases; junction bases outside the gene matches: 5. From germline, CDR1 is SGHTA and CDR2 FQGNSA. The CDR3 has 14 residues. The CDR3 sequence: CASSFDRGVYGYTF. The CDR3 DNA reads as TGTGCCAGCAGCTTCGACAGGGGCGTGTATGGCTACACCTTC.

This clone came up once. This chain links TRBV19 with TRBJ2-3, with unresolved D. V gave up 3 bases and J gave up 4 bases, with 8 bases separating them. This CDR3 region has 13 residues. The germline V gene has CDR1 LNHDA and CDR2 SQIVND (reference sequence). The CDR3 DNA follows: TGTGCCAGTAGTATTAGGGTCCCAGATACGCAGTATTTT. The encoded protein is CASSIRVPDTQYF.